The rows below give T cell receptor beta chains drawn from one sample of a study of blood T cell repertoires in COVID-19. Sequenced by immunoSEQ multiplex PCR; TCRdb stores in-frame clones only, minus some. The table includes 150,000 to 200,000 clones, approximately 85% detected once. What was sequenced was peripheral blood. These receptors originate from a man in his 60s with acute or convalescent COVID-19. Both conserved end residues are trimmed from each CDR3. Each record gives: V gene, J gene, CDR3 protein.

>TRBV12-3/TRBV12-4|TRBJ2-5
ASRAWETQY
>TRBV7-9|TRBJ2-1
ASSLVGQPYNEQF
>TRBV6-2/TRBV6-3|TRBJ2-2
ASSYVGAGGAGELF
>TRBV10-3|TRBJ2-7
AISETTGTGGEQY
>TRBV5-1|TRBJ2-7
ASSLRTSGTDEQY
>TRBV5-1|TRBJ2-5
ASSYQDRAQETQY
>TRBV28|TRBJ2-5
ASSFFREGGETQY
>TRBV28|TRBJ2-7
ASSTRLVVSEQY
>TRBV28|TRBJ2-3
ASSLSSGRAPDTQY
>TRBV21-1|TRBJ2-7
ASSKYMGQGIYEQY
>TRBV12-3/TRBV12-4|TRBJ1-3
ASSLLGNTIY
>TRBV7-2|TRBJ1-1
ASSREGRGTEAF
>TRBV9|TRBJ1-6
ASNPIGTGSSPLH
>TRBV7-3|TRBJ2-1
ASSLTAVSYEQF
>TRBV28|TRBJ2-7
ASSSLGTGDEQY
>TRBV7-3|TRBJ2-1
ASSSTAVGHPEQF
>TRBV5-1|TRBJ2-7
ASSSGTSGTYEQY
>TRBV3-1/TRBV3-2|TRBJ2-7
ASSATEYEQY
>TRBV4-2|TRBJ1-2
ASRDRSNYGYT
>TRBV5-1|TRBJ2-3
ASSPRDSTDTQY
>TRBV21-1|TRBJ2-7
ARTNRGLEQY
>TRBV6-2/TRBV6-3|TRBJ1-1
ASSTRDRGGTNTEAF
>TRBV9|TRBJ2-1
ASSAGQGAGVF
>TRBV2|TRBJ2-7
ASRETSGYKYEQY
>TRBV28|TRBJ2-1
ATQGLAFVYEQF
>TRBV6-4|TRBJ2-1
ASSDFASNEQF
>TRBV27|TRBJ1-5
ASSLSRVNNQPQH
>TRBV20-1|TRBJ2-5
SASGGRGSDQETQY
>TRBV6-5|TRBJ2-7
ASSFQGAEQY
>TRBV6-6|TRBJ1-3
ASSYSQGSGNTIY
>TRBV7-9|TRBJ1-5
ASSSGQTNQPQH
>TRBV4-1|TRBJ2-5
ASSQPFRRAGAQETQY
>TRBV6-5|TRBJ1-5
ASISGISNQPQH
>TRBV20-1|TRBJ2-7
SATDRVYEQY
>TRBV5-4|TRBJ2-1
ASSIGLAGPLNEQF
>TRBV4-1|TRBJ2-1
ASSSQWLDEQF
>TRBV7-9|TRBJ1-2
ASSPGLQGYT
>TRBV19|TRBJ1-2
ASTPTGGGGYT
>TRBV10-3|TRBJ1-2
AISEIERGRAYGYT
>TRBV19|TRBJ1-1
ASSTTVNTEAF
>TRBV6-5|TRBJ2-1
ASTPRASGYNEQF
>TRBV10-3|TRBJ2-3
AIKTGEGRGDTQY
>TRBV18|TRBJ2-7
ASSPGSATYEQY
>TRBV10-3|TRBJ1-4
AISENPRVPNEKLF
>TRBV7-3|TRBJ1-2
ASSPSPGYGYT
>TRBV28|TRBJ2-7
ASRRDRTYEQY
>TRBV7-2|TRBJ2-3
ASSSRLGSSTDTQY
>TRBV6-5|TRBJ2-3
ASSYFPSTDTQY
>TRBV10-3|TRBJ2-7
AINPGGYEQY
>TRBV7-3|TRBJ2-3
ASSFSSGTDTQY
>TRBV6-5|TRBJ2-7
ASSLAVSYEQY
>TRBV27|TRBJ2-4
ASSFSGWRNIQY
>TRBV3-1/TRBV3-2|TRBJ2-5
ASTQREAQETQY